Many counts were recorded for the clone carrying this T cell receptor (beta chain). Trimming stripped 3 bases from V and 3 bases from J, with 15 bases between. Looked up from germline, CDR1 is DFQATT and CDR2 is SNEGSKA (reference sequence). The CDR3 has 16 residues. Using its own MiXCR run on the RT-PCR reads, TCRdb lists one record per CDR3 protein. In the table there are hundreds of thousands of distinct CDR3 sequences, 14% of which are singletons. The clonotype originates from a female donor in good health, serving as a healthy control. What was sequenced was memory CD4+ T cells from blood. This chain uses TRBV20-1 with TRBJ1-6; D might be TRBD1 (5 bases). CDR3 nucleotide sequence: TGCAGTGCTAGCAAGCAGGGTCTCGACTATAATTCACCCCTCCACTTT. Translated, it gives CSASKQGLDYNSPLHF.